This TCR beta chain is from a study of cytomegalovirus exposure and HLA in healthy donors. Study-wide results and caveats: Follow-up analysis later connected one missense variant in DCLRE1C with trimming of TCR beta V- and J-genes. Presence/absence results assume similar sequencing depth per donor, which may not hold. Most TCR sequences proved rare, with some public TCRs found in many donors.

Germline V gene data show CDR1 as LGHNA and CDR2 as YNFKEQ. The CDR3 covers 15 residues. V lost 4 bases to trimming and J lost 5 bases, with 15 bases between them. PCR involved 60 Vbeta and 13 Jbeta primers. Repertoires were generated with immunoSEQ multiplex PCR, while TCRdb's copy carries only in-frame clones and drops some. The table has 100,000 to 150,000 clones, roughly 75% seen once. As concerns this clone: The antigen is unknown.

This chain links TRBV4-2 with TRBJ2-1; TRBD2 is a possible D gene (6 bases). This TCR derives from a man aged 30 to 39 in good health and CMV-seropositive. The specimen sequenced was PBMCs. The CDR3 nucleotides read TGTGCCAGCAGCCGGGAGGTTGGAGGAAACAATGAGCAGTTCTTC. Protein sequence: CASSREVGGNNEQFF.